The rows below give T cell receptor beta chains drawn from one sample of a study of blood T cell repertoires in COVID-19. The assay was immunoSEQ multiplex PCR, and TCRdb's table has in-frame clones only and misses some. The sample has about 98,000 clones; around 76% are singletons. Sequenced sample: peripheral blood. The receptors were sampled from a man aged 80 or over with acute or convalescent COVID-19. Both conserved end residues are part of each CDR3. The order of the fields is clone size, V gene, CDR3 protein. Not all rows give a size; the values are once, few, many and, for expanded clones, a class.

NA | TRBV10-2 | CASRERQAGANVLTF
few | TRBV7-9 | CASSSHGLAGGTGELFF
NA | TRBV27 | CASSLYGNTDTQYF
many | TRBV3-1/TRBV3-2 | CASSTQGAREKLFF
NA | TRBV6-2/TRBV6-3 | CASSYPTGSSYGYTF
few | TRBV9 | CASSPQTFPSGNTIYF
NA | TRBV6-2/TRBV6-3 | CASSYRGNEKLFF
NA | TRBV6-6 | CASSLGGLNTGELFF
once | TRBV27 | CASSLSRAGLNTEAFF
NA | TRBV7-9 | CASSLPTGMNTEAFF
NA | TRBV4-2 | CASSQAETYEQYF
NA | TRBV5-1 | CASSLRGDTNQETQYF
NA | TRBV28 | CASSRLTSGGRYEQFF
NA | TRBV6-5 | CASSSGGARGFQPQHF
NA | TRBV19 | CASSIWGGLSSGANVLTF
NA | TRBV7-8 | CASSPRSRGSGNTIYF
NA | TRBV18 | CASSSGTGEEKLFF
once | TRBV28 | CASSSGGQLNQPQHF
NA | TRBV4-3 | CASSQGVGTSSYEQYF
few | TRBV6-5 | CASRARGFSSYEQYF
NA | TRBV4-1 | CASSQVLAGVYEQYF
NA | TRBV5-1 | CASSFSGTGVNNEQFF